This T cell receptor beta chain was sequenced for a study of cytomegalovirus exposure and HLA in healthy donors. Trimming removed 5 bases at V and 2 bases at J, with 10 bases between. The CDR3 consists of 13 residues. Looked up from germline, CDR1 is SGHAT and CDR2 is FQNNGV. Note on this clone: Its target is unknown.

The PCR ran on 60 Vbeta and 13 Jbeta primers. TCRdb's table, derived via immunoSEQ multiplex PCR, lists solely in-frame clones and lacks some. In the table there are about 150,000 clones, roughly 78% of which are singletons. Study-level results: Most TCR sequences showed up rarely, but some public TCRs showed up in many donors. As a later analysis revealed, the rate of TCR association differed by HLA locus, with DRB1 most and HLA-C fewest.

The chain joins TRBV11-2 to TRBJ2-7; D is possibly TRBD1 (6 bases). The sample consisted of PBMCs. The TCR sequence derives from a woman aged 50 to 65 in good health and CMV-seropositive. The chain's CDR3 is CASSLGQPYEQYF. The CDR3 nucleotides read TGTGCCAGCAGCCTTGGACAGCCCTACGAGCAGTACTTC.